The present entry profiles one T cell receptor beta chain with its context. Its matching antigen is unknown. The data stem from a study of T cell responses to AZD1222 COVID-19 vaccine. Points from the study as a whole: Vaccination with two AZD1222 doses was followed by a rise in Spike-specific TCR breadth and depth. All repertoire sampling was performed exclusively after the peak T cell response.

Sequencing used immunoSEQ multiplex PCR; TCRdb keeps in-frame clones, though not all of them. The repertoire holds more than 95,000 clones, with roughly 82% as singletons. Trimming at V came to 3 bases and at J to 0 bases, leaving 17 bases not matched to a gene. Looked up from germline, CDR1 is SGDLS and CDR2 is YYNGEE. CDR3 length: 19 residues. This TCR was sampled from an adult in good health. The sample in question was peripheral blood, obtained on day 0 of AZD1222 vaccination. This sequence joins TRBV9 and TRBJ2-7; TRBD1 aligns across 8 bases. CDR3 sequence: CASSARQGRGEEISYEQYF. The CDR3 nucleotides read TGTGCCAGCAGCGCGCGACAGGGGCGCGGGGAGGAGATCTCCTACGAGCAGTACTTC.